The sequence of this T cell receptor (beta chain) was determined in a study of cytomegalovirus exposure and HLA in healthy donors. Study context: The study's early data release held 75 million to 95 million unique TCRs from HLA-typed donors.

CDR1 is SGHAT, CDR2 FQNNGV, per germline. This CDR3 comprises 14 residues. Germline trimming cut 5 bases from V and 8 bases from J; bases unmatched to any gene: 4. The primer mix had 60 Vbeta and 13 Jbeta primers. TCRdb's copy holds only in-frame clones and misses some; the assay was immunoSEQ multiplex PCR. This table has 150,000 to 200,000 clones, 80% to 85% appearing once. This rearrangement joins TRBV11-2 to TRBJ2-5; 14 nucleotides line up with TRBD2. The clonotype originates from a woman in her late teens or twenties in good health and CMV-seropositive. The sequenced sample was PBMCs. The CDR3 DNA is TGTGCCAGCAGCACAGGACTAGCGGGGGGTACCCAGTACTTC. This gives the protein CASSTGLAGGTQYF.